Listed here is a single T cell receptor (beta chain). Germline CDR1 reads SGHNT; CDR2 reads YYREEE (reference sequence). This CDR3 is 17 amino acids long. Trimming took 1 base from V and 5 from J; bases not matched to a gene: 11. Sequencing used immunoSEQ multiplex PCR; TCRdb keeps in-frame clones, though not all of them. In the table there are around 80,000 clones, approximately 80% of which are singletons. The entry originates in a study of radiotherapy plus CTLA-4 blockade in lung cancer. Sequenced here: peripheral blood, sampled from a patient treated with radiotherapy plus ipilimumab. The V call is TRBV5-4, the J call TRBJ2-4; 8 bases agree with TRBD1. The sequence came from a human donor with non-small cell lung cancer who had stable disease on radiotherapy plus ipilimumab. The CDR3 DNA follows: TGTGCCAGCAGCTTGCAACAGGGGGTTTTATTAGAAAACATTCAGTACTTC. Amino acids: CASSLQQGVLLENIQYF.